The rows below give T cell receptor beta chains drawn from one sample of a study of graft-versus-host responses after intestinal transplantation. Profiling relied on immunoSEQ multiplex PCR, and the TCRdb table lists in-frame clones only, not all of them. The table shows roughly 62,000 clones, with approximately 89% occurring only once. The sample consisted of PBMCs, taken 118 to 130 days after intestinal transplantation. These receptors all come from a human patient who received an intestinal transplant, so some T cells may come from the graft donor. The CDR3 runs from the conserved cysteine through the conserved F or W. A D gene is named only where the DNA matches it firmly. Clone size is not always given. Where it is, it says once, few, many or a class for expanded clones.

clone_size | j_call | d_call | v_call | cdr3_nt | cdr3_aa
NA | TRBJ2-3 | TRBD1 | TRBV28 | TGTGCCAGCAGTTTAGTTTATCGGTGGGACAGACCCACAGATACGCAGTATTTT | CASSLVYRWDRPTDTQYF
once | TRBJ1-1 | TRBD1 | TRBV28 | TGTGCCAGCAGCCGGACAGGGGACGCTTTCTTT | CASSRTGDAFF
NA | TRBJ1-4 | NA | TRBV6-5 | TGTGCCAGCAGTTACTCAACAGGCAAAAATGAAAAACTGTTTTTT | CASSYSTGKNEKLFF
NA | TRBJ2-7 | TRBD2 | TRBV10-3 | TGTGCCATCAGTGGAGGGACTAGAGGCGAGCAGTACTTC | CAISGGTRGEQYF
NA | TRBJ2-1 | TRBD1 | TRBV2 | TGTGCCAGCAGGGGACAGGGGGGAGACAATGAGCAGTTCTTC | CASRGQGGDNEQFF
NA | TRBJ2-1 | NA | TRBV7-8 | TGTGCCAGCAGCGCAAAACCGGGACCAGCCTACAATGAGCAGTTCTTC | CASSAKPGPAYNEQFF
NA | TRBJ1-1 | NA | TRBV11-2 | TGTGCCAGCAGCTTAATAGGGGACACTGAAGCTTTCTTT | CASSLIGDTEAFF
NA | TRBJ2-7 | NA | TRBV28 | TGTGCCAGCAGGGACTACCGAGACGAGCAGTACTTC | CASRDYRDEQYF
NA | TRBJ2-2 | NA | TRBV28 | TGTGCCAGCAGTTTAATACTGGGGGGCACCGGGGAGCTGTTTTTT | CASSLILGGTGELFF
NA | TRBJ2-5 | NA | TRBV6-1 | TGTGCCAGCAGTGAACTAAGCGGCTTGAGTTCATTAAGGGAGACCCAGTACTTC | CASSELSGLSSLRETQYF
NA | TRBJ2-7 | NA | TRBV4-1 | TGCGCCAGCAGCCGAGAGTGGCCTCCCTGGGCCTACGAGCAGTACTTC | CASSREWPPWAYEQYF
NA | TRBJ2-5 | TRBD2 | TRBV10-3 | TGTGCCATCAGTGAGGTTCGCGGGGGGGCCCAAGAGACCCAGTACTTC | CAISEVRGGAQETQYF
NA | TRBJ2-3 | TRBD2 | TRBV5-1 | TGCGCCAGCAGCCGGGGACTAGCGGGGCGATACACAGATACGCAGTATTTT | CASSRGLAGRYTDTQYF
NA | TRBJ2-1 | NA | TRBV21-1 | TGTGCCAGCAGCAAATCACAATGGATTGAGCAGTTCTTC | CASSKSQWIEQFF
NA | TRBJ1-5 | TRBD1 | TRBV2 | TGTGCCAGCACTCGCCCGGGACAGGGAGGACAGCCCCAGCATTTT | CASTRPGQGGQPQHF
once | TRBJ2-7 | NA | TRBV13 | TGTGCCAGCAGCTTAGTGCGAGGCGAGCAGTACTTC | CASSLVRGEQYF
NA | TRBJ1-1 | NA | TRBV15 | TGTGCCACCAGCAAGCCCTTGAACACTGAAGCTTTCTTT | CATSKPLNTEAFF
NA | TRBJ2-5 | TRBD2 | TRBV15 | TGTGCCACCAGCAGAGGGCAACGGGGGGGCCGTCAAGAGACCCAGTACTTC | CATSRGQRGGRQETQYF
NA | TRBJ2-1 | TRBD2 | TRBV9 | TGTGCCAGCAGCGTAGGCGGGAGTTACAATGAGCAGTTCTTC | CASSVGGSYNEQFF
NA | TRBJ2-1 | TRBD1 | TRBV2 | TGTGCCACCCAACGGGACAGGGCCAATGAGCAGTTCTTC | CATQRDRANEQFF
NA | TRBJ2-7 | TRBD2 | TRBV4-1 | TGCGCCAGCAGCCGTAGCGGGGGGCCTACCTACGAGCAGTACTTC | CASSRSGGPTYEQYF
NA | TRBJ2-5 | NA | TRBV30 | TGTGCCTGGAGCCCAAATCGGCTAGCTGGGAGGCGGGGAGAGACCCAGTACTTC | CAWSPNRLAGRRGETQYF
NA | TRBJ1-2 | TRBD1 | TRBV28 | TGTGCCAGCAGTCAGGGGGGCAGTCCGTATGGCTACACCTTC | CASSQGGSPYGYTF
once | TRBJ2-7 | TRBD2 | TRBV5-1 | TGCGCCAGCAGCTCGGGGGGAGAACCTCGGGAGCAGTACTTC | CASSSGGEPREQYF
once | TRBJ1-1 | NA | TRBV7-9 | TGTGCCAGCAGCTTAGCTACCAGGCCGAACACTGAAGCTTTCTTT | CASSLATRPNTEAFF
NA | TRBJ2-7 | TRBD1 | TRBV28 | TGTGCCAGCAGTTCTCCCCAGGGGGCCGGCTGGGAGCAGTACTTC | CASSSPQGAGWEQYF
NA | TRBJ2-1 | NA | TRBV5-5 | TGTGCCAGCAGCCTAAGCGGATCCTACAATGAGCAGTTCTTC | CASSLSGSYNEQFF
NA | TRBJ2-7 | TRBD2 | TRBV18 | TGTGCCAGCTCACCCCTAGCGGGAGGCTACGAGCAGTACTTC | CASSPLAGGYEQYF
NA | TRBJ1-6 | TRBD1 | TRBV5-1 | TGCGCCAGCAGCACCGGACAGGGACGCAATTCACCCCTCCACTTT | CASSTGQGRNSPLHF
NA | TRBJ2-1 | NA | TRBV9 | TGTGCCAGCAGCGTAGTAGGGGCCCCTAACAATGAGCAGTTCTTC | CASSVVGAPNNEQFF
NA | TRBJ2-1 | NA | TRBV7-6 | TGTGCCAGCAGCTTAGATCCAGAGGGCCTGCTAAATGATGAGCAGTTCTTC | CASSLDPEGLLNDEQFF
NA | TRBJ1-2 | NA | TRBV5-1 | TGCGCCAGCAGCTTGGCCACTGCAGGGGCCGATGGCTACACCTTC | CASSLATAGADGYTF
NA | TRBJ1-4 | NA | TRBV6-1 | TGTGCCAGCAACCCGGGCCGGGCGGGAAGAGAAAAACTGTTTTTT | CASNPGRAGREKLFF
NA | TRBJ2-2 | NA | TRBV7-3 | TGTGCCAGCATCCCCACCTTTGGTGGACAGAGAAACACCGGGGAGCTGTTTTTT | CASIPTFGGQRNTGELFF
NA | TRBJ2-2 | NA | TRBV7-2 | TGTGCCAGCAGCTTAAAGCGGTCGGGCGGGGAGCTGTTTTTT | CASSLKRSGGELFF
NA | TRBJ2-2 | NA | TRBV5-1 | TGCGCCAGCAGTCCAGGCGGGGAGCTGTTTTTT | CASSPGGELFF
NA | TRBJ2-7 | TRBD1 | TRBV5-4 | TGTGCCAGCAGCCTGGGACAGGGAAGGGACGAGCAGTACTTC | CASSLGQGRDEQYF
NA | TRBJ1-1 | NA | TRBV12-5 | TGTGCTAGTGGTTCCAGCACTCAGAACACTGAAGCTTTCTTT | CASGSSTQNTEAFF
once | TRBJ2-1 | TRBD2 | TRBV13 | TGTGCCAGCAGCTGGACTAAGCGGGAGTTCTACAATGAGCAGTTCTTC | CASSWTKREFYNEQFF
NA | TRBJ1-4 | NA | TRBV6-5 | TGTGCCAGCAGACCGGGCTTGGGGCCTGAAAAACTGTTTTTT | CASRPGLGPEKLFF
NA | TRBJ2-5 | TRBD2 | TRBV9 | TGTGCCAGCAGCGTAGGCCTAGCGGGAGTCGGGGAGACCCAGTACTTC | CASSVGLAGVGETQYF
once | TRBJ1-2 | NA | TRBV20-1 | TGCAGTGCCCTCAGCTATGGCTACACCTTC | CSALSYGYTF
once | TRBJ1-6 | TRBD1 | TRBV28 | TGTGCCAGCAGTCCCGGGGACAGGGAGAATTCACCCCTCCACTTT | CASSPGDRENSPLHF
NA | TRBJ1-2 | NA | TRBV6-6 | TGTGCCAGCAGTTACTCGGAGGGCCACGGCTACACCTTC | CASSYSEGHGYTF
few | TRBJ2-3 | TRBD2 | TRBV2 | TGTGCCAGCGAAGGGAGCGGGGGTGGAGGTACGCAGTATTTT | CASEGSGGGGTQYF
NA | TRBJ2-5 | TRBD2 | TRBV5-1 | TGCGCCAGCAGCTTAGGGCTAGCGGGACAGGAGACCCAGTACTTC | CASSLGLAGQETQYF
NA | TRBJ1-5 | NA | TRBV2 | TGTGCCAGCAGTGGTCGGGATTTTGGTCAGCCCCAGCATTTT | CASSGRDFGQPQHF
NA | TRBJ2-5 | NA | TRBV7-5 | TGTGCCAGAAGCCCCGAGGGGGAGACAATGAAAGAGACCCAGTACTTC | CARSPEGETMKETQYF
NA | TRBJ2-4 | NA | TRBV23-1 | TGCGCCAGCAGTCAATCGTCAGGGCTACTAGCCAAAAACATTCAGTACTTC | CASSQSSGLLAKNIQYF
NA | TRBJ2-7 | TRBD2 | TRBV28 | TGTGCCAGCAGTTCTAGCGGGAGGGCCCCGGACTTC | CASSSSGRAPDF